Listed here are 10 T cell receptor beta chains from one sample, sequenced in a study of T cells after somatic rescue of genetic block. The method was immunoSEQ multiplex PCR; TCRdb's version includes in-frame clones alone and lacks a portion of them. The sample shows tens of thousands of clones, 85% to 95% of them seen only once. Sample: peripheral blood mononuclear cells (PBMCs). Receptors originate from a man aged 40-49 years.

This clone turned up a few times. The same CDR3 also results from other DNA sequences found in this sample. The chain carries TRBV18 and TRBJ1-1; tentative D call: TRBD1 (5 bases). The germline V gene has CDR1 KGHSH and CDR2 LQKENI. V shed 3 bases and J shed 1 base, with 6 bases lying between them. This CDR3 region has 13 residues. CDR3 nucleotides: TGTGCCAGCTCACCGGGACGGAACACTGAAGCTTTCTTT. Protein product: CASSPGRNTEAFF.

This chain links TRBV15 with TRBJ2-1; TRBD1 aligns across 10 bases. After removal of 0 bases from V and 7 bases from J, the junction contained 6 bases not matched to a gene. From germline, CDR1 is LNHNV and CDR2 YYDKDF (reference sequence). The CDR3 runs to 16 residues. This chain's CDR3 is CATSREWGQGWNEQFF. The CDR3 DNA sequence: TGTGCCACCAGCAGAGAATGGGGACAGGGGTGGAATGAGCAGTTCTTC.

This chain joins TRBV6-6 and TRBJ2-1; D is undetermined. The germline V and J ends were trimmed by 2 bases and 5 bases, with 4 bases remaining between them. CDR3 length: 12 amino acids. Germline loops: CDR1 MNHNY, CDR2 SVGAGI (reference sequence). CDR3 in DNA: TGTGCCAGCAGTTACGGAGACAATGAGCAGTTCTTC. This sequence encodes CASSYGDNEQFF.

This chain connects TRBV5-1 to TRBJ2-6; 9 nucleotides agree with TRBD2. Losses at the gene ends were 1 base for V and 4 bases for J; bases not matched to a gene: 9. CDR3 length equals 18 residues. Germline V gene sequence: CDR1 SGHRS, CDR2 YFSETQ. In DNA form, the CDR3 reads TGCGCCAGCAGCTTGATTGGTAGCGGGAGTGGAGGGGCCAACGTCCTGACTTTC. It specifies CASSLIGSGSGGANVLTF. Full variable domain (missing parts from reference TRBV5-1 and TRBJ2-6): KAGVTQTPRYLIKTRGQQVTLSCSPISGHRSVSWYQQTPGQGLQFLFEYFSETQRNKGNFPGRFSGRQFSNSRSEMNVSTLELGDSALYLCASSLIGSGSGGANVLTFGAGSRLTVL.

The chain recombines TRBV19 with TRBJ1-3, with D tentatively TRBD1 (5 bases). Germline CDR1 LNHDA, CDR2 SQIVND (reference sequence). Trimming removed 5 bases at V and 2 bases at J, with 7 bases between. The CDR3 consists of 13 residues. CDR3 DNA sequence: TGTGCCAGTAGTGCGGGGCCTGGAAACACCATATATTTT. It translates to CASSAGPGNTIYF.

V usage is TRBV2 and J usage is TRBJ2-7; no reliable D call. The V end was cut by 1 base, the J end by 0 bases, with 4 bases between. The CDR3 extends over 13 amino acids. Germline lookup yields CDR1 SNHLY and CDR2 FYNNEI. The CDR3 region has the DNA TGTGCCAGCAGTGAAGGGGGCTCCTACGAGCAGTACTTC. This encodes CASSEGGSYEQYF.

The V gene is TRBV13, the J gene TRBJ2-7; D is unclear. The CDR3 covers 11 residues. V lost 5 bases and J lost 4, with 6 bases in between. Germline loops: CDR1 PRHDT, CDR2 FYEKMQ (reference sequence). Written as DNA, the CDR3 is TGTGCCAGCAGCGCCAGATACGAGCAGTACTTC. This gives the protein CASSARYEQYF. Complete variable domain (other parts from reference TRBV13 and TRBJ2-7): AAGVIQSPRHLIKEKRETATLKCYPIPRHDTVYWYQQGPGQDPQFLISFYEKMQSDKGSIPDRFSAQQFSDYHSELNMSSLELGDSALYFCASSARYEQYFGPGTRLTVT.

The chain combines TRBV5-6 with TRBJ2-7; D remains unclear. In germline, CDR1 is SGHDT, CDR2 YYEEEE. The germline V and J ends were trimmed by 1 base and 6 bases, with 14 bases remaining between them. This CDR3 is 14 amino acids long. CDR3 protein: CASSLNGPTREQYF. In DNA, the CDR3 is TGTGCCAGCAGCTTGAATGGGCCCACTCGCGAGCAGTACTTC. Variable domain in full (rest from reference TRBV5-6 and TRBJ2-7): DAGVTQSPTHLIKTRGQQVTLRCSPKSGHDTVSWYQQALGQGPQFIFQYYEEEERQRGNFPDRFSGHQFPNYSSELNVNALLLGDSALYLCASSLNGPTREQYFGPGTRLTVT.

This clone was observed a single time. This chain connects TRBV18 to TRBJ2-1, with no clear D. CDR3 length: 13 residues. Trimming took 6 bases from V and 5 from J, leaving 11 bases between them. Germline V gene sequence: CDR1 KGHSH, CDR2 LQKENI. The CDR3 bases are TGTGCCAGCTCTTCCATCCGGGACAATGAGCAGTTCTTC. Its protein is CASSSIRDNEQFF.

V and J are TRBV19 and TRBJ1-1, with D uncertain. Per germline, CDR1 LNHDA and CDR2 SQIVND (reference sequence). This CDR3 has 16 residues. The ends were cut back, 8 bases at V and 2 bases at J, with 21 bases in the middle. The CDR3 DNA follows: TGTGCCAGTCATACCAACGGTGCCACGGGTAACACTGAAGCTTTCTTT. This codes for CASHTNGATGNTEAFF.